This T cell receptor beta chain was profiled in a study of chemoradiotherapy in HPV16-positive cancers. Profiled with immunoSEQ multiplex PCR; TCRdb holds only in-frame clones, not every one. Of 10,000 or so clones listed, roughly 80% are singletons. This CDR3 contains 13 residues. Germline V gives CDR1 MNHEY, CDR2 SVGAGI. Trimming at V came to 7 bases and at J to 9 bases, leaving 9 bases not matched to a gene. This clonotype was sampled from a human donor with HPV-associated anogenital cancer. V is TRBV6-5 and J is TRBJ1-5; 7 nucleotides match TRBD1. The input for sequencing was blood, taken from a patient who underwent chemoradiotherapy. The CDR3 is CASNSKQGMPQHF. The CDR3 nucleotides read TGTGCCAGCAACTCAAAACAGGGGATGCCCCAGCATTTT.